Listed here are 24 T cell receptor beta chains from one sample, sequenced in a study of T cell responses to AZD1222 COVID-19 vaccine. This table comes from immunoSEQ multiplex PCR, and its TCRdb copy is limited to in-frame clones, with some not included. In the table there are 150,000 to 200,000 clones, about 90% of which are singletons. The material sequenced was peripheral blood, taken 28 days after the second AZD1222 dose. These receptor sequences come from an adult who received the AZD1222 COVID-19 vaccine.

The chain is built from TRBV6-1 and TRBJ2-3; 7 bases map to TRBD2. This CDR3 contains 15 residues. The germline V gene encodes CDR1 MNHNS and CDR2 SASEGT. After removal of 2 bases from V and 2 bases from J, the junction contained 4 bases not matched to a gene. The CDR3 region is CASSEKRGNTDTQYF. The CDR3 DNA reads TGTGCCAGCAGTGAAAAGCGGGGAAACACAGATACGCAGTATTTT.

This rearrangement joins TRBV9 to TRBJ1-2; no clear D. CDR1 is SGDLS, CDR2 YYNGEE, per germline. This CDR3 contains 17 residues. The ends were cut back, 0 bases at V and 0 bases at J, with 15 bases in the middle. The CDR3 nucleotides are TGTGCCAGCAGCGTAGTACCCTCGGGGTTAACTAACTATGGCTACACCTTC. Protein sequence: CASSVVPSGLTNYGYTF.

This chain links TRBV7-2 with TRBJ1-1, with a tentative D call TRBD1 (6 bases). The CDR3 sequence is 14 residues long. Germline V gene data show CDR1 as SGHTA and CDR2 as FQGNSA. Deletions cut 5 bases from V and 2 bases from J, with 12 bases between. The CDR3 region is CASSRGQLNTEAFF. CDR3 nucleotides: TGTGCCAGCAGCCGGGGGCAGCTTAACACTGAAGCTTTCTTT.

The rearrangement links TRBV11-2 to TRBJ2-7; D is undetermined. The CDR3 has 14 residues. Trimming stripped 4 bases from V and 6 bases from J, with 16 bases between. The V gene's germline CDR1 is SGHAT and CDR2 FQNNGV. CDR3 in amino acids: CASSSLTSAVEQYF. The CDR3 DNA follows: TGTGCCAGCAGCTCACTTACAAGCGCTGTCGAGCAGTACTTC.

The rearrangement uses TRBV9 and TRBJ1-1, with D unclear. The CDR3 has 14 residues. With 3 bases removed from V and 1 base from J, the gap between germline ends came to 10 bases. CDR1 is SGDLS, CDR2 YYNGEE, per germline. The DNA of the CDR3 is TGTGCCAGCAGCGCCGAGTTTCAGAACACTGAAGCTTTCTTT. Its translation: CASSAEFQNTEAFF. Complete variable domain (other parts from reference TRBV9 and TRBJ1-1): DSGVTQTPKHLITATGQRVTLRCSPRSGDLSVYWYQQSLDQGLQFLIQYYNGEERAKGNILERFSAQQFPDLHSELNLSSLELGDSALYFCASSAEFQNTEAFFGQGTRLTVV.

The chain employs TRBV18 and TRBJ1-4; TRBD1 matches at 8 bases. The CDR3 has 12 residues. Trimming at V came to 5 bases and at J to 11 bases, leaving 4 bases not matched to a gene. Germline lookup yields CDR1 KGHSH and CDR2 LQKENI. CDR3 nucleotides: TGTGCCAGCTCATCCACAGGGGGGAAACTGTTTTTT. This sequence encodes CASSSTGGKLFF. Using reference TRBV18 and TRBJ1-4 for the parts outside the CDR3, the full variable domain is NAGVMQNPRHLVRRRGQEARLRCSPMKGHSHVYWYRQLPEEGLKFMVYLQKENIIDESGMPKERFSAEFPKEGPSILRIQQVVRGDSAAYFCASSSTGGKLFFGSGTQLSVL.

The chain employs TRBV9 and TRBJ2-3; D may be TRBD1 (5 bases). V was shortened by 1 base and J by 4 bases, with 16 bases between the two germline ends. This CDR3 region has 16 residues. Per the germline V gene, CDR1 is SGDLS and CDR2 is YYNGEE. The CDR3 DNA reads TGTGCCAGCAGCGTACGGCAGGGCTCTATGGCAGATACGCAGTATTTT. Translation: CASSVRQGSMADTQYF.

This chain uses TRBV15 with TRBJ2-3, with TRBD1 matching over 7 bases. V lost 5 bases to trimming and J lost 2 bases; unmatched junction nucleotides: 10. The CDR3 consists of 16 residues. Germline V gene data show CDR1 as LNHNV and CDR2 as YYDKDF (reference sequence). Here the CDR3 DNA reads TGTGCCACCAGCGTCGGAAGACAGGGTTCCACAGATACGCAGTATTTT. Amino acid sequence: CATSVGRQGSTDTQYF.

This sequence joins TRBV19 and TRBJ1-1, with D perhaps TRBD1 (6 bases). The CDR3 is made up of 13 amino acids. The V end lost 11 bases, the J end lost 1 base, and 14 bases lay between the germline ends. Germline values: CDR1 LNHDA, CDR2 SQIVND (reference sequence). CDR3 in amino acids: CASRGGANTEAFF. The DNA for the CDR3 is TGTGCCTCGCGGGGGGGCGCGAACACTGAAGCTTTCTTT.

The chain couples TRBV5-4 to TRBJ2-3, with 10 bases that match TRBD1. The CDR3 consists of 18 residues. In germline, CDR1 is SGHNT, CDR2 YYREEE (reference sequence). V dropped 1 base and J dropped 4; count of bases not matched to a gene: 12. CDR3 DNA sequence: TGTGCCAGCAGCTTGAGGGGGACAGGGGCGGGGGATCCAGATACGCAGTATTTT. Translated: CASSLRGTGAGDPDTQYF.

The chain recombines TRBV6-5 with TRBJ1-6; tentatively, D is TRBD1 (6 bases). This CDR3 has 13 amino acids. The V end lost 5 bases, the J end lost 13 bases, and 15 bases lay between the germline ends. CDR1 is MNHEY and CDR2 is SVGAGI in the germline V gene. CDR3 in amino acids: CASSPRGRFPLHF. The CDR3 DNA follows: TGTGCCAGCAGTCCCAGGGGTCGTTTTCCCCTCCACTTT.

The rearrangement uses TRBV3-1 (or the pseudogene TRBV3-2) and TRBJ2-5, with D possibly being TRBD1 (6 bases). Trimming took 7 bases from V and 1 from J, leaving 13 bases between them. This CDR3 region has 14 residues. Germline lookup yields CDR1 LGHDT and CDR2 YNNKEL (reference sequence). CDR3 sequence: CASTPGQLQETQYF. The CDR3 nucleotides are TGTGCCAGCACCCCGGGACAACTCCAAGAGACCCAGTACTTC.

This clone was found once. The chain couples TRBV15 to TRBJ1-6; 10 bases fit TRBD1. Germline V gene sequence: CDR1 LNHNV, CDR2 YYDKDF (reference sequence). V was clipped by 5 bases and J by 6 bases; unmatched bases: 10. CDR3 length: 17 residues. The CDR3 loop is CATSPVKGDRGNSPLHF. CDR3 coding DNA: TGTGCCACCAGCCCAGTGAAGGGGGACAGGGGTAATTCACCCCTCCACTTT.

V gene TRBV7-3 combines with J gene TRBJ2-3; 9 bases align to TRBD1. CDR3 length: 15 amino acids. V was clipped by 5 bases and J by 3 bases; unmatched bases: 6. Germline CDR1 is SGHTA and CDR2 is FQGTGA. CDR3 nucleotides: TGTGCCAGCAGCCTCACAGGGGGCGCAACAGATACGCAGTATTTT. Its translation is CASSLTGGATDTQYF.

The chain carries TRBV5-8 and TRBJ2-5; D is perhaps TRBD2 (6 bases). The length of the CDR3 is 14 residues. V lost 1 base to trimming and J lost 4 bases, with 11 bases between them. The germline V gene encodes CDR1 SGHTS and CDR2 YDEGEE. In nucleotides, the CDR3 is TGTGCCAGCAGCTTGCGGGGGTTCGGAGAGACCCAGTACTTC. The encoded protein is CASSLRGFGETQYF. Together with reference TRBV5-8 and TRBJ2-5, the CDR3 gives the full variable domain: EAGVTQSPTHLIKTRGQQATLRCSPISGHTSVYWYQQALGLGLQFLLWYDEGEERNRGNFPPRFSGRQFPNYSSELNVNALELEDSALYLCASSLRGFGETQYFGPGTRLLVL.

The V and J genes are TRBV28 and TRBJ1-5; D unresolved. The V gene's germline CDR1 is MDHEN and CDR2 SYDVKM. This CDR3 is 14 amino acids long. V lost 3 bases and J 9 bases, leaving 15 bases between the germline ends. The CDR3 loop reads CASSFGSGRGPQHF. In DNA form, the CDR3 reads TGTGCCAGCAGTTTTGGGTCGGGCCGCGGGCCCCAGCATTTT.

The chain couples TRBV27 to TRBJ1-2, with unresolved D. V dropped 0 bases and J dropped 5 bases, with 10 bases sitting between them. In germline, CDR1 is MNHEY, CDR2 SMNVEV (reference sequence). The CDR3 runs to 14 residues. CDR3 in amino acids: CASSLSVAAYGYTF. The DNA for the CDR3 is TGTGCCAGCAGTTTATCGGTCGCAGCTTATGGCTACACCTTC.

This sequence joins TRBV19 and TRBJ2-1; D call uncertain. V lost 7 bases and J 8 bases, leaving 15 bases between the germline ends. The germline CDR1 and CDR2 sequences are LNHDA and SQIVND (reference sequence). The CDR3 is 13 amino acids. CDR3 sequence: CASIPDGVDEQFF. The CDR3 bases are TGTGCCAGTATCCCAGATGGGGTCGATGAGCAGTTCTTC.

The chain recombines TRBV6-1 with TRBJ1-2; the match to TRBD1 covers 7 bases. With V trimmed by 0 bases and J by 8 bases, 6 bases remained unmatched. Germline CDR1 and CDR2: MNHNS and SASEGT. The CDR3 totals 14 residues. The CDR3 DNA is TGTGCCAGCAGTGAAGCAGGGGGCAGGGAGGGCTACACCTTC. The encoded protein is CASSEAGGREGYTF.

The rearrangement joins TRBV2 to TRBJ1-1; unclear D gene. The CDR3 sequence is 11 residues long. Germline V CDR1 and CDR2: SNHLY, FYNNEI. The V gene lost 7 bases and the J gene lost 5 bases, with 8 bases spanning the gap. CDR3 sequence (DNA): TGTGCCAGCACCGGGGAGACTGAAGCTTTCTTT. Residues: CASTGETEAFF.

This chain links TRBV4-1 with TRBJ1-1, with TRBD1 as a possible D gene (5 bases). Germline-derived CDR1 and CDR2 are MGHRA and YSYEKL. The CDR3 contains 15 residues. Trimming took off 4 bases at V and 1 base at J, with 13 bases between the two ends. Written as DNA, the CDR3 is TGCGCCAGCAGCCCCGAGCCAAGGGGGAACACTGAAGCTTTCTTT. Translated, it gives CASSPEPRGNTEAFF.

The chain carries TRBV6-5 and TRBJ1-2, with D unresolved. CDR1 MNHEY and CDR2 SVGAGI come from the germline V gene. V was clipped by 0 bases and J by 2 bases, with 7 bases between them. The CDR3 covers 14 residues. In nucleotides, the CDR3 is TGTGCCAGCAGTTACTCGGCCGGGAACTATGGCTACACCTTC. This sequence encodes CASSYSAGNYGYTF.

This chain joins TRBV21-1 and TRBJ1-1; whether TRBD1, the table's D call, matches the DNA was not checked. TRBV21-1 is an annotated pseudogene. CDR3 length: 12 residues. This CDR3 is CASNTNPDEAFF. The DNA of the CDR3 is TGTGCCAGCAATACGAACCCAGATGAAGCTTTCTTT.

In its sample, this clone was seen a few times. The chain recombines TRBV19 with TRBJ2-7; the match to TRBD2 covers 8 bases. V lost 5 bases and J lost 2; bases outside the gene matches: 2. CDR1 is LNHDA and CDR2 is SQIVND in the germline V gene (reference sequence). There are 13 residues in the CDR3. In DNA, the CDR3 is TGTGCCAGTAGTCCGCGGGGGGCCTACGAGCAGTACTTC. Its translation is CASSPRGAYEQYF. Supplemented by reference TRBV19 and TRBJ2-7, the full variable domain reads DGGITQSPKYLFRKEGQNVTLSCEQNLNHDAMYWYRQDPGQGLRLIYYSQIVNDFQKGDIAEGYSVSREKKESFPLTVTSAQKNPTAFYLCASSPRGAYEQYFGPGTRLTVT.